The present entry profiles one TCR beta chain with its context. These data are taken from a study of cytomegalovirus exposure and HLA in healthy donors. Study details: The same platform as the approximately 700 first-cohort repertoires was used for the 95 to 150 validation repertoires, a later analysis reported.

Data came from immunoSEQ multiplex PCR; TCRdb stores just in-frame clones and leaves some out. Of 150,000 to 200,000 clones listed, around 86% are singletons. Germline V gives CDR1 MNHEY, CDR2 SVGAGI. The CDR3 extends over 14 amino acids. V lost 11 bases to trimming and J lost 0 bases, with 16 bases between them. The rearrangement uses TRBV6-5 and TRBJ1-1, with no clear D. The source material was PBMCs. This clonotype was obtained from a woman aged 18-29 years in good health and CMV-seronegative. DNA for the CDR3: TGTGCCTCCAACCGGGGAGACATGAACACTGAAGCTTTCTTT. Translation gives CASNRGDMNTEAFF.